Shown below are 23 T cell receptor beta chains from a single sample sequenced in a study of T cell responses to AZD1222 COVID-19 vaccine. Sequencing used immunoSEQ multiplex PCR; TCRdb keeps in-frame clones, though not all of them. The data contain around 100,000 clones, around 81% of them singletons. This specimen was peripheral blood, taken on day 0 of AZD1222 vaccination. All receptors come from an adult in good health.

This clone was seen a few times. The chain combines TRBV6-1 with TRBJ1-2, with D unclear. This CDR3 is 10 amino acids long. Trimming stripped 0 bases from V and 10 bases from J, with 3 bases between. Germline CDR1 reads MNHNS; CDR2 reads SASEGT. This chain's CDR3 is CASSEAAYTF. The DNA of the CDR3 is TGTGCCAGCAGTGAAGCAGCCTACACCTTC.

CDR3 region: CASSQRGVSSDSPLHF. The CDR3 DNA reads TGCGCCAGCAGCCAACGTGGGGTCTCCTCGGATTCACCCCTCCACTTT. The J gene is TRBJ1-6, the V gene TRBV4-1; D is unclear. V lost 2 bases to trimming and J lost 8 bases, with 16 bases between them. The CDR3 covers 16 residues. Looked up from germline, CDR1 is MGHRA and CDR2 is YSYEKL.

The chain carries TRBV2 and TRBJ1-4; D gene uncertain. CDR1 SNHLY and CDR2 FYNNEI come from the germline V gene. The CDR3 runs 17 residues. With 8 bases removed from V and 0 bases from J, the gap between germline ends came to 19 bases. CDR3 nucleotides: TGTGCCAGCGGGGTAGAATATGGGATAGCAACTAATGAAAAACTGTTTTTT. Protein: CASGVEYGIATNEKLFF.

V usage is TRBV20-1 and J usage is TRBJ1-5; D not resolved. The germline V gene has CDR1 DFQATT and CDR2 SNEGSKA (reference sequence). V lost 3 bases and J lost 0, with 6 bases in between. This CDR3 contains 13 residues. This CDR3 is CSASGFSNQPQHF. The CDR3 DNA sequence: TGCAGTGCTAGTGGGTTTAGCAATCAGCCCCAGCATTTT.

The count of this clone is one. The CDR3 DNA reads TGTGCCTCCTCCGATCCGAGGGGGCATGGCTACACCTTC. Translating it yields CASSDPRGHGYTF. The gene calls are TRBV28 and TRBJ1-2, with 7 bases lining up with TRBD1. CDR3 length: 13 amino acids. V shed 11 bases, J shed 6 bases, and the junction held 12 bases outside the gene matches. Germline values: CDR1 MDHEN, CDR2 SYDVKM.

This chain uses TRBV18 with TRBJ2-3, with 8 nucleotides matching TRBD1. The CDR3 is 19 residues long. V lost 3 bases, J lost 0 bases, and 14 bases stayed unmatched. Germline values: CDR1 KGHSH, CDR2 LQKENI. CDR3 nucleotide sequence: TGTGCCAGCTCACCTCGGATAACCCTAGGGACAGGTAGCACAGATACGCAGTATTTT. It codes for CASSPRITLGTGSTDTQYF.

This clone was seen only a few times. The chain combines TRBV28 with TRBJ1-1; D may be TRBD1 (5 bases). The germline CDR1 and CDR2 sequences are MDHEN and SYDVKM. The CDR3 has 11 residues. The germline V and J ends were trimmed by 4 bases and 9 bases, with 9 bases remaining between them. The DNA of the CDR3 is TGTGCCAGCAGTTACTCAGGGAAAGCTTTCTTT. This gives the protein CASSYSGKAFF. The full variable domain, with the rest looked up from reference TRBV28 and TRBJ1-1, is DVKVTQSSRYLVKRTGEKVFLECVQDMDHENMFWYRQDPGLGLRLIYFSYDVKMKEKGDIPEGYSVSREKKERFSLILESASTNQTSMYLCASSYSGKAFFGQGTRLTVV.

The gene calls are TRBV10-1 and TRBJ1-4; a weak D match, TRBD1 (6 bases). The CDR3 consists of 16 residues. Germline loops: CDR1 WNHNN, CDR2 SYGVQD (reference sequence). The V and J ends lost 7 bases and 2 bases respectively, with 17 bases between them. CDR3 coding DNA: TGCGCCAGCACCTTCCCCTTAGGACAGACTAATGAAAAACTGTTTTTT. Amino acids: CASTFPLGQTNEKLFF.

The chain recombines TRBV7-3 with TRBJ1-4, with 9 bases that match TRBD1. Germline V lookup: CDR1 SGHTA, CDR2 FQGTGA. CDR3 length: 15 residues. Trimming removed 5 bases from V and 6 bases from J; junction bases left unmatched: 7. CDR3 coding DNA: TGTGCCAGCAGCACATACAGGGGGCGGCATGAAAAACTGTTTTTT. Protein product: CASSTYRGRHEKLFF.

The chain combines TRBV28 with TRBJ2-4; 8 bases are shared with TRBD1. Germline loops: CDR1 MDHEN, CDR2 SYDVKM. The CDR3 runs to 14 residues. The V segment lost 9 bases and the J segment 0 bases; nucleotides outside the gene matches: 4. CDR3 DNA sequence: TGTGCCAGTCGACAGGGGCTAGCCAAAAACATTCAGTACTTC. Translation gives CASRQGLAKNIQYF.

This rearrangement joins TRBV7-9 to TRBJ2-7; a possible D gene is TRBD1 (5 bases). CDR3 length: 16 residues. The germline V gene encodes CDR1 SEHNR and CDR2 FQNEAQ (reference sequence). The germline V and J ends were trimmed by 5 bases and 2 bases, with 19 bases remaining between them. CDR3 protein: CASSRDIGDFTYEQYF. CDR3 bases: TGTGCCAGCAGCCGAGACATAGGGGATTTCACCTACGAGCAGTACTTC.

The rearrangement uses TRBV3-1 (or the pseudogene TRBV3-2) and TRBJ2-1, with D possibly being TRBD2 (5 bases). The germline V and J ends were trimmed by 2 bases and 7 bases, with 6 bases remaining between them. The CDR3 has 12 residues. Per the germline V gene, CDR1 is LGHDT and CDR2 is YNNKEL (reference sequence). As DNA, the CDR3 is TGTGCCAGCAGCCAAACGGGGAATGAGCAGTTCTTC. Its translation: CASSQTGNEQFF.

This chain uses TRBV3-1 (or the pseudogene TRBV3-2) with TRBJ2-4, with 7 bases matching TRBD1. Looked up from germline, CDR1 is LGHDT and CDR2 is YNNKEL (reference sequence). Trimming took 1 base from V and 6 from J; bases not matched to a gene: 9. CDR3 size: 16 residues. The CDR3 loop reads CASSQGAGGPGNIQYF. CDR3 DNA sequence: TGTGCCAGCAGCCAAGGGGCAGGGGGACCAGGAAACATTCAGTACTTC.

The rearrangement links TRBV5-1 to TRBJ1-2; 8 bases match TRBD1. The ends lost 0 bases at V and 7 bases at J; junction bases unmatched: 11. The length of the CDR3 is 16 residues. Germline CDR1 reads SGHRS; CDR2 reads YFSETQ. Here the CDR3 DNA reads TGCGCCAGCAGCTTGGATGACAGGGGAAAATTTGCTGGCTACACCTTC. Translating it yields CASSLDDRGKFAGYTF.

This clone was observed at least ten times. V gene TRBV2 combines with J gene TRBJ1-2; D is uncertain. Germline assignment: CDR1 SNHLY and CDR2 FYNNEI. CDR3 length equals 15 residues. Trimming shortened V by 0 bases and J by 8 bases, and 16 bases separated the two germline ends. The CDR3 bases are TGTGCCAGCAGTGAAGCGGCTGGTTCCCGGGTCGGCTACACCTTC. Translation gives CASSEAAGSRVGYTF. Full variable domain (remainder filled in from reference TRBV2 and TRBJ1-2): EPEVTQTPSHQVTQMGQEVILRCVPISNHLYFYWYRQILGQKVEFLVSFYNNEISEKSEIFDDQFSVERPDGSNFTLKIRSTKLEDSAMYFCASSEAAGSRVGYTFGSGTRLTVV.

The chain has TRBV2 and TRBJ2-3, with TRBD2 identical over 9 bases. This CDR3 is built from 14 residues. V was clipped by 7 bases and J by 7 bases; unmatched bases: 9. CDR1 and CDR2 (germline): SNHLY, FYNNEI. Written as DNA, the CDR3 is TGTGCCAGCACTCCCCTAGCGGGAACCTATACGCAGTATTTT. Protein product: CASTPLAGTYTQYF.

V and J are TRBV19 and TRBJ1-5; 9 nucleotides align to TRBD1. V trimming: 5 bases; J trimming: 2 bases; junction bases outside the gene matches: 7. There are 16 residues in the CDR3. Germline V gene lookup returns CDR1 LNHDA and CDR2 SQIVND (reference sequence). DNA of the CDR3: TGTGCCAGTAGTTCCGACAGGGGGGAGGGCAATCAGCCCCAGCATTTT. Translating gives CASSSDRGEGNQPQHF.

The V gene is TRBV2, the J gene TRBJ2-7, with 7 nucleotides matching TRBD2. With V trimmed by 7 bases and J by 5 bases, 11 bases remained unmatched. The CDR3 contains 14 residues. The germline gives CDR1 SNHLY, CDR2 FYNNEI. CDR3 sequence reads: CASTEGRGGDEQYF. Written as DNA, the CDR3 is TGTGCCAGCACCGAAGGGAGGGGAGGGGACGAGCAGTACTTC. The full variable domain, rest sourced from reference TRBV2 and TRBJ2-7, is EPEVTQTPSHQVTQMGQEVILRCVPISNHLYFYWYRQILGQKVEFLVSFYNNEISEKSEIFDDQFSVERPDGSNFTLKIRSTKLEDSAMYFCASTEGRGGDEQYFGPGTRLTVT.

The CDR3 DNA reads as TGTGCCAGCAGCTTAGCTGAGGCCACGAGGAACACCGGGGAGCTGTTTTTT. Its protein product is CASSLAEATRNTGELFF. V is TRBV7-2 and J is TRBJ2-2; D gene uncertain. V was clipped by 0 bases and J by 1 base, with 12 bases between them. CDR3 length: 17 amino acids. Germline V lookup: CDR1 SGHTA, CDR2 FQGNSA. Full variable domain (rest looked up from reference TRBV7-2 and TRBJ2-2): GAGVSQSPSNKVTEKGKDVELRCDPISGHTALYWYRQSLGQGLEFLIYFQGNSAPDKSGLPSDRFSAERTGGSVSTLTIQRTQQEDSAVYLCASSLAEATRNTGELFFGEGSRLTVL.

This clone was observed a handful of times. The V call is TRBV5-1, the J call TRBJ1-4; D call uncertain. The CDR3 consists of 15 residues. V was clipped by 0 bases and J by 5 bases, with 11 bases between them. CDR1 is SGHRS and CDR2 is YFSETQ in the germline V gene. CDR3 region: CASSLELGGNEKLFF. Here the CDR3 DNA reads TGCGCCAGCAGCTTGGAACTGGGAGGGAATGAAAAACTGTTTTTT.

This rearrangement joins TRBV10-3 to TRBJ2-3; 12 bases map to TRBD2. The germline V gene has CDR1 ENHRY and CDR2 SYGVKD. With V trimmed by 7 bases and J by 2 bases, 13 bases remained unmatched. The CDR3 covers 18 residues. The CDR3 bases are TGTGCCATCACAAAGTCGAGACTAGCGGGGGTCCTCACAGATACGCAGTATTTT. Translating it yields CAITKSRLAGVLTDTQYF.

In this sample, this clone turned up a few times. This chain uses TRBV9 with TRBJ1-3, with 10 bases that match TRBD1. The CDR3 consists of 18 residues. Germline CDR1 SGDLS, CDR2 YYNGEE. Trimming at V came to 7 bases and at J to 0 bases, leaving 13 bases not matched to a gene. This CDR3 reads CASAVGWTGGISGNTIYF. Here the CDR3 DNA reads TGTGCCAGCGCAGTGGGTTGGACAGGGGGGATCTCTGGAAACACCATATATTTT.

This CDR3 reads CSVEGTPKENYGYTF. The CDR3 DNA follows: TGCAGCGTTGAAGGTACCCCAAAGGAAAACTATGGCTACACCTTC. The chain recombines TRBV29-1 with TRBJ1-2; the D is unclear. Looked up from germline, CDR1 is SQVTM and CDR2 is ANQGSEA. The CDR3 has 15 residues. Trimming took off 1 base at V and 2 bases at J, with 14 bases between the two ends. Complete variable domain (other parts from reference TRBV29-1 and TRBJ1-2): SAVISQKPSRDICQRGTSLTIQCQVDSQVTMMFWYRQQPGQSLTLIATANQGSEATYESGFVIDKFPISRPNLTFSTLTVSNMSPEDSSIYLCSVEGTPKENYGYTFGSGTRLTVV.